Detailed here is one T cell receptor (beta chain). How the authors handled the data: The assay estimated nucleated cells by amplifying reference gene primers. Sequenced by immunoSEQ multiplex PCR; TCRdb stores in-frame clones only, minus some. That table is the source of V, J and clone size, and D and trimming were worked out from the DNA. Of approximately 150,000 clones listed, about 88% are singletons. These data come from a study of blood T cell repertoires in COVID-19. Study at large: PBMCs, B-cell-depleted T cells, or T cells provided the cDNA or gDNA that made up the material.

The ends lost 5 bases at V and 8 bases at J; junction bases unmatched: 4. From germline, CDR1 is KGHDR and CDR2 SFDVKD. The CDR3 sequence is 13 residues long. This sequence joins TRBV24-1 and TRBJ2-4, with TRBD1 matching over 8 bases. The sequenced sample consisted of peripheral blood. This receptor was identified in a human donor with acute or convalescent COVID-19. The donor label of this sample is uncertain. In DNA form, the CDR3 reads TGTGCCACCAGTGCTGGACAGGGATACATTCAGTACTTC. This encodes CATSAGQGYIQYF.